This TCR beta chain originates from a study of molecular identifiers for immune sequencing clone quantification. Libraries for naive CD8 T cells, which were made from 20,000 to 1,000,000 sorted cells, drew on 10%, 30% or 50% of the RNA. This clonotype showed up many times. Trimming took 0 bases from V and 4 from J; bases not matched to a gene: 5. Germline V gene sequence: CDR1 MGHRA, CDR2 YSYEKL. The CDR3 runs 15 residues. Making the bulk TCR libraries relied on previously described methods and listed TCR primers. One entry per CDR3 protein, called by TCRdb with MiXCR from the PCR reads. The sample lists 90,000 or so distinct CDR3 sequences; roughly a fifth were seen once.

The sample was naive CD8+ T cells from blood, with Jurkat cell RNA spiked in. As for subset: FACS-sorted CD8+CD4-CCR7+CD45RA+ naive T cells. The chain has TRBV4-1 and TRBJ2-7; 8 bases line up with TRBD1. This sequence was found in a human donor in good health. Some libraries in this study had Jurkat cell RNA spiked in. The CDR3 region is CASSQDWTGQYEQYF. The DNA of the CDR3 is TGCGCCAGCAGCCAAGACTGGACAGGGCAATACGAGCAGTACTTC.